This T cell receptor (beta chain) was observed in a study of cytomegalovirus exposure and HLA in healthy donors. Germline V CDR1 and CDR2: DFQATT, SNEGSKA (reference sequence). V was cut by 6 bases and J by 5 bases, with 8 bases left in between. There are 11 residues in the CDR3. PCR amplification relied on 60 Vbeta primers (plus 13 Jbeta primers). Sequencing used immunoSEQ multiplex PCR; TCRdb keeps in-frame clones, though not all of them. The sample lists about 160,000 clones, 87% occurring once. Specimen: PBMCs. This sequence was found in a young woman in good health and CMV-seronegative. The chain employs TRBV20-1 and TRBJ2-1; D not certain. CDR3 region: CSAVTNNEQFF. The CDR3 region has the DNA TGCAGTGCCGTTACAAACAATGAGCAGTTCTTC.